Below are 5 T cell receptor beta chains sequenced from a single sample in a study of blood T cell repertoires in COVID-19. Produced via immunoSEQ multiplex PCR; TCRdb's table is partial and in-frame only. The top ten hold approximately 18% of the sample, which has some 160,000 clones, around 80% seen once. The sample consisted of peripheral blood. These receptors originate from a woman in her 70s who had recovered from COVID-19.

This clone appeared a single time. This rearrangement joins TRBV30 to TRBJ1-6; 12 bases fit TRBD1. CDR1 and CDR2 (germline): GTSNPN, SVGIG (reference sequence). The V and J ends lost 4 bases and 7 bases, in that order; junction bases with no gene match: 11. The CDR3 sequence is 17 residues long. This chain's CDR3 is CAWKGGQGASENSPLHF. The CDR3 DNA reads as TGTGCCTGGAAAGGGGGACAGGGGGCTTCGGAAAATTCACCCCTCCACTTT.

The V gene is TRBV5-4, the J gene TRBJ1-2, with D possibly matching TRBD1 (6 bases). The CDR3 loop spans 16 amino acids. V lost 3 bases and J lost 1, with 16 bases in between. Germline V lookup: CDR1 SGHNT, CDR2 YYREEE (reference sequence). The CDR3 loop is CASSSGDGGDNYGYTF. For the CDR3, the DNA is TGTGCCAGCAGCTCAGGGGACGGCGGAGATAACTATGGCTACACCTTC.

The rearrangement links TRBV11-2 to TRBJ2-1; TRBD2 matches 8 bases. In germline, CDR1 is SGHAT, CDR2 FQNNGV. V trimming: 4 bases; J trimming: 6 bases; junction bases outside the gene matches: 11. The CDR3 runs to 16 residues. The DNA for the CDR3 is TGTGCCAGCAGCTCCCTAGCGGGCCGGGGGGTCAATGAGCAGTTCTTC. Residues: CASSSLAGRGVNEQFF.

This chain links TRBV12-3 or TRBV12-4 with TRBJ1-4; 9 nucleotides agree with TRBD1. V was pared by 6 bases and J by 7 bases, with 3 bases of the junction left unmatched. The CDR3 extends over 13 amino acids. CDR3 nucleotides: TGTGCCAGCAGCCCGACAGGGGGTGAAAAACTGTTTTTT. It specifies CASSPTGGEKLFF.

V gene TRBV29-1 combines with J gene TRBJ2-3; 7 nucleotides agree with TRBD1. Losses at the gene ends were 4 bases for V and 8 bases for J; bases not matched to a gene: 9. The germline gives CDR1 SQVTM, CDR2 ANQGSEA. This CDR3 comprises 13 residues. The CDR3 here is CSVAGRGRVTQYF. CDR3 in DNA: TGCAGCGTTGCTGGAAGGGGGCGGGTTACGCAGTATTTT.